This TCR beta chain was sequenced in a study of cytotoxic CD8 clonotypes in ibrutinib-treated CLL. Study in general: The patients, roughly twelve relapsed/refractory and roughly 15 treatment-naive, included approximately 17 who were IGHV unmutated. Partial responses totalled approximately 24 and complete responses 2; after median roughly 70 months, approximately 15 remained remitted and around twelve progressed.

The planned depth of sequencing spanned 1 in 200,000 to 1 in 1 million T cells. Profiled with immunoSEQ multiplex PCR; TCRdb holds only in-frame clones, not every one. This table has roughly 160,000 clones, about 80% appearing once. This clone was detected many times. Its specificity is unknown. The CDR3 runs 15 residues. V was shortened by 1 base and J by 3 bases, with 11 bases between the two germline ends. Looked up from germline, CDR1 is SGHTA and CDR2 is FQGNSA. Overall study results and limits: The study found public clonotypes uncommon, contracting or stable on treatment.

The receptor was isolated from a human donor with chronic lymphocytic leukemia. The chain combines TRBV7-2 with TRBJ2-3; the D is unclear. The starting material was PBMCs, obtained after 12 months of ibrutinib treatment. DNA for the CDR3: TGTGCCAGCAGCTTAGAAAAGGCGGCTACAGATACGCAGTATTTT. Translated: CASSLEKAATDTQYF.